Listed here are 17 T cell receptor beta chains from one sample, sequenced in a study of PD-1 blockade in classical Hodgkin lymphoma. Method: immunoSEQ multiplex PCR; TCRdb's copy keeps in-frame clones and lacks some. The table has more than 70,000 clones, around 90% seen once. Exposure to brentuximab vedotin varied, and each patient had relapsed following autologous stem cell transplantation. The input for sequencing was peripheral blood mononuclear cells (PBMCs), taken before the second cycle of nivolumab. Source of these receptors: a human donor with classical Hodgkin lymphoma.

V usage is TRBV5-1 and J usage is TRBJ2-3; a possible D gene is TRBD1 (6 bases). V lost 3 bases to trimming and J lost 0 bases, with 14 bases between them. The CDR3 loop spans 16 amino acids. CDR1 is SGHRS, CDR2 YFSETQ, per germline. The CDR3, as DNA: TGCGCCAGCAGCTCAGGGGTATCACTTAGCACAGATACGCAGTATTTT. Translation: CASSSGVSLSTDTQYF.

This chain joins TRBV6-1 and TRBJ1-1; D is perhaps TRBD1 (5 bases). Germline loops: CDR1 MNHNS, CDR2 SASEGT. The CDR3 consists of 11 residues. V was shortened by 8 bases and J by 10 bases, with 14 bases between the two germline ends. CDR3 in DNA: TGTGCCAGCGGGGGGACGGAAGGAGCTTTCTTT. This codes for CASGGTEGAFF.

The chain has TRBV6-1 and TRBJ1-4, with TRBD1 matching 7 bases. Germline CDR1 is MNHNS and CDR2 is SASEGT. This CDR3 has 15 amino acids. V dropped 6 bases and J dropped 8; count of bases not matched to a gene: 12. Here the CDR3 reads CASSLSQGRGEKLFF. The CDR3 DNA reads TGTGCCAGCAGCCTTTCACAGGGGAGAGGCGAAAAACTGTTTTTT.

V is TRBV29-1 and J is TRBJ2-4; no firm D call. Trimming took off 4 bases at V and 6 bases at J, with 10 bases between the two ends. Germline CDR1 reads SQVTM; CDR2 reads ANQGSEA. There are 12 residues in the CDR3. For the CDR3, the DNA is TGCAGCGTTGCGTCAGGCCCAAACATTCAGTACTTC. As protein: CSVASGPNIQYF.

This chain uses TRBV2 with TRBJ2-3, with TRBD1 matching 7 bases. Trimming took 6 bases from V and 0 from J; bases not matched to a gene: 21. The CDR3 runs 20 residues. CDR1 and CDR2 (germline): SNHLY, FYNNEI. The CDR3 is CASRVILDRRAQSSTDTQYF. CDR3 DNA: TGTGCCAGCAGAGTAATCCTGGACAGGCGTGCCCAATCTAGCACAGATACGCAGTATTTT.

The rearrangement joins TRBV5-1 to TRBJ2-2; the D is unclear. Per germline, CDR1 SGHRS and CDR2 YFSETQ. This CDR3 has 15 amino acids. V gave up 4 bases and J gave up 6 bases, with 16 bases separating them. The CDR3 bases are TGCGCCAGCAGCCCGTCCCTAGTTAAGGCCGGGGAGCTGTTTTTT. It yields the protein CASSPSLVKAGELFF.

Only a few counts were recorded for this clone. V usage is TRBV10-3 and J usage is TRBJ2-1, with D uncertain. The CDR3 has 15 residues. CDR1 and CDR2 from the germline V gene are ENHRY and SYGVKD. Between the trimmed V and J ends, which lost 8 bases and 0 bases, there was a span of 14 bases. Here the CDR3 reads CAIGGSSGSYNEQFF. CDR3 nucleotides: TGTGCCATCGGTGGCTCTTCAGGCTCCTACAATGAGCAGTTCTTC.

The chain couples TRBV15 to TRBJ1-1, with 11 bases fitting TRBD1. The CDR3 spans 14 residues. V lost 3 bases, J lost 10 bases, and 7 bases stayed unmatched. Germline V CDR1 and CDR2: LNHNV, YYDKDF (reference sequence). Written as DNA, the CDR3 is TGTGCCACCAGCAGGGGCGGACAGGGGGCAGGAGCTTTCTTT. It translates to CATSRGGQGAGAFF.

This sequence joins TRBV28 and TRBJ1-5, with D unclear. V was shortened by 6 bases and J by 2 bases, with 11 bases between the two germline ends. The V gene's germline CDR1 is MDHEN and CDR2 SYDVKM. This CDR3 region has 14 residues. The chain's CDR3 is CASRARGGNQPQHF. The CDR3, as DNA: TGTGCCAGCAGGGCCCGAGGAGGCAATCAGCCCCAGCATTTT. Filled out from reference TRBV28 and TRBJ1-5, the complete variable domain reads DVKVTQSSRYLVKRTGEKVFLECVQDMDHENMFWYRQDPGLGLRLIYFSYDVKMKEKGDIPEGYSVSREKKERFSLILESASTNQTSMYLCASRARGGNQPQHFGDGTRLSIL.

The V gene is TRBV28, the J gene TRBJ2-7; D is uncertain. V was cut by 6 bases and J by 3 bases, with 3 bases left in between. In germline, CDR1 is MDHEN, CDR2 SYDVKM. CDR3 length equals 10 residues. For the CDR3, the DNA is TGTGCCAGCAGGGGCTACGAGCAGTACTTC. Translated: CASRGYEQYF.

This chain joins TRBV6-5 and TRBJ1-1; no definite D call. This CDR3 has 13 residues. Germline loops: CDR1 MNHEY, CDR2 SVGAGI. V was trimmed by 6 bases and J by 0 bases, leaving 8 bases between them. The CDR3 is CASRREVNTEAFF. DNA for the CDR3: TGTGCCAGCAGGAGGGAGGTGAACACTGAAGCTTTCTTT.

V gene TRBV9 combines with J gene TRBJ2-2, with TRBD2 as a possible D gene (7 bases). The V end was cut by 0 bases, the J end by 3 bases, with 9 bases between. The germline gives CDR1 SGDLS, CDR2 YYNGEE. The CDR3 is 15 amino acids. The DNA for the CDR3 is TGTGCCAGCAGCGTAGGAGGGGGGGACACCGGGGAGCTGTTTTTT. Its protein product is CASSVGGGDTGELFF.

V gene TRBV18 combines with J gene TRBJ1-1; no firm D call. Trimming removed 3 bases at V and 7 bases at J, with 15 bases between. This CDR3 is built from 14 residues. Germline CDR1 reads KGHSH; CDR2 reads LQKENI. The CDR3 protein is CASSPHPGRVEAFF. DNA of the CDR3: TGTGCCAGCTCACCCCACCCGGGTAGAGTTGAAGCTTTCTTT.

The chain employs TRBV6-1 and TRBJ2-7; 11 positions agree with TRBD1. This CDR3 has 15 amino acids. CDR1 and CDR2 from the germline V gene are MNHNS and SASEGT. The V segment lost 4 bases and the J segment 5 bases; nucleotides outside the gene matches: 7. The CDR3 loop is CASSGDRGTRNEQYF. For the CDR3, the DNA is TGTGCCAGCAGTGGGGACAGGGGGACTCGGAACGAGCAGTACTTC.

This sequence joins TRBV19 and TRBJ1-4; 8 bases line up with TRBD1. Trimming at V came to 6 bases and at J to 4 bases, leaving 10 bases not matched to a gene. Germline CDR1 and CDR2: LNHDA and SQIVND (reference sequence). The CDR3 sequence is 16 residues long. CDR3 DNA sequence: TGTGCCAGTAGCCCCGCTAGAACAGGGGGTAATGAAAAACTGTTTTTT. Translating it yields CASSPARTGGNEKLFF.

DNA for the CDR3: TGTGCCAGCAGCTTAGAGGCAGGGAGGGAGACCCAGTACTTC. Amino acids: CASSLEAGRETQYF. The chain joins TRBV7-2 to TRBJ2-5; maybe TRBD2 (6 bases). Germline CDR1 is SGHTA and CDR2 is FQGNSA. The CDR3 contains 14 residues. V was trimmed by 1 base and J by 5 bases, leaving 11 bases between them.

This clone has just a few counts. The chain uses TRBV2 and TRBJ1-1; D is perhaps TRBD1 (5 bases). The CDR3 covers 14 residues. Germline loops: CDR1 SNHLY, CDR2 FYNNEI. V was trimmed by 3 bases and J by 1 base, leaving 9 bases between them. The CDR3 is CASSDGGGNTEAFF. CDR3 coding DNA: TGTGCCAGCAGTGATGGGGGAGGGAACACTGAAGCTTTCTTT.